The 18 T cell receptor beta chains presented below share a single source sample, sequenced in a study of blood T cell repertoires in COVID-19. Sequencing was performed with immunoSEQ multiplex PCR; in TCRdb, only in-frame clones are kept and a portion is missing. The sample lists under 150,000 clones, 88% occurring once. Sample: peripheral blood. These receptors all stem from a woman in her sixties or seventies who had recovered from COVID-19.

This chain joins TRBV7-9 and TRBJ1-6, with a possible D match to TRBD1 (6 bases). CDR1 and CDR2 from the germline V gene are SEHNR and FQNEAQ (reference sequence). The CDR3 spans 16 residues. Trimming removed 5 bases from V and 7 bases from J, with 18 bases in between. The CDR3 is CASSPGGDIYNSPLHF. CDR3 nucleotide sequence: TGTGCCAGCAGCCCTGGGGGGGACATTTACAATTCACCCCTCCACTTT.

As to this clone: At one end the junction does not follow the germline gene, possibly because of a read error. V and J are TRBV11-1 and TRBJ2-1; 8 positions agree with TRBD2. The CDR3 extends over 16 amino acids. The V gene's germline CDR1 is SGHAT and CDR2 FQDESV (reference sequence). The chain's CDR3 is CASSVAPGGAGNEQFF. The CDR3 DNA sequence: TGTGCCAGCAGCGTAGCCCCGGGGGGGGCGGGCAATGAGCAGTTCTTC.

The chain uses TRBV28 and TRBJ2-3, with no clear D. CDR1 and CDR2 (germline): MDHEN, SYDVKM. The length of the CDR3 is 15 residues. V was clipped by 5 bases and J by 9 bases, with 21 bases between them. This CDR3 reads CASSPPKKSSLTQYF. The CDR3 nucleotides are TGTGCCAGCAGTCCCCCCAAGAAAAGTAGTCTGACGCAGTATTTT.

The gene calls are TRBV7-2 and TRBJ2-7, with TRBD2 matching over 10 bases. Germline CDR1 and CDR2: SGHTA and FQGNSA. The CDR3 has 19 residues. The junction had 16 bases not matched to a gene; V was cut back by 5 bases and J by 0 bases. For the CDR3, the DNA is TGTGCCAGCAGCCCCTTCGGCTCTAGCGGGAGCGGGGCCTCCTACGAGCAGTACTTC. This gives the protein CASSPFGSSGSGASYEQYF.

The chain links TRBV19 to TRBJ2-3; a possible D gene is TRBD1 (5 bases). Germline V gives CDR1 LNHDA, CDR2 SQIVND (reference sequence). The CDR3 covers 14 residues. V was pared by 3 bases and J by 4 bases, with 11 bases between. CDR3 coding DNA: TGTGCCAGTAGTATTCCAGGGATTGCAGATACGCAGTATTTT. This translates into CASSIPGIADTQYF.

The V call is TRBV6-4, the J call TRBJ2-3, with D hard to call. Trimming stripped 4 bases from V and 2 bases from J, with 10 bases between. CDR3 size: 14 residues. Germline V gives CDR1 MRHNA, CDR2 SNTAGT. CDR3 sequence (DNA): TGTGCCAGCAGTGTAAACAGCCTCACAGATACGCAGTATTTT. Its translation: CASSVNSLTDTQYF.

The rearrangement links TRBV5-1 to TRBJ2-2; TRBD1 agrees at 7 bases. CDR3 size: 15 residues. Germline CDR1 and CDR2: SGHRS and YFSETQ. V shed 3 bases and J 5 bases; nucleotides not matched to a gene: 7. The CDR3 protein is CASSSTGTATGELFF. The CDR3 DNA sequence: TGCGCCAGCAGCTCAACCGGGACAGCAACCGGGGAGCTGTTTTTT.

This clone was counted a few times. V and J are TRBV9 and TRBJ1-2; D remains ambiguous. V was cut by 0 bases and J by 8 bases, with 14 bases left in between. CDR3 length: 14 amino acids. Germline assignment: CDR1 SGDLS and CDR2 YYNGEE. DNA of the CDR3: TGTGCCAGCAGCGTAGCGGTCCAGGATTACGGCTACACCTTC. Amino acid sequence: CASSVAVQDYGYTF.

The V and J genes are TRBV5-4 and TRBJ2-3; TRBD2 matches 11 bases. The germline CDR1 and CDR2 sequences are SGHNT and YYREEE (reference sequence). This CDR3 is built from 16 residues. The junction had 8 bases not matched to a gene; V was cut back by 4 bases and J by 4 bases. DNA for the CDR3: TGTGCCAGCAGCGAAAGACTAGCGGGGTTGGCAGATACGCAGTATTTT. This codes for CASSERLAGLADTQYF.

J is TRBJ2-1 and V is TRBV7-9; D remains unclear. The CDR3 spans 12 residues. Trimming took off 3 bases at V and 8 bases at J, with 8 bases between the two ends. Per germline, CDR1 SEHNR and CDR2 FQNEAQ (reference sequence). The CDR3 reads CASSFSVDEQFF. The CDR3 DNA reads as TGTGCCAGCAGCTTCTCTGTCGATGAGCAGTTCTTC.

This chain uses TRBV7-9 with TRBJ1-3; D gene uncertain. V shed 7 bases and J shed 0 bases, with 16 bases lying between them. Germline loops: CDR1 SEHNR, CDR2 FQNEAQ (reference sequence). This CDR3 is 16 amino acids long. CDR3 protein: CASTMHQVHSGNTIYF. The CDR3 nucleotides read TGTGCCAGCACCATGCACCAGGTTCACTCTGGAAACACCATATATTTT.

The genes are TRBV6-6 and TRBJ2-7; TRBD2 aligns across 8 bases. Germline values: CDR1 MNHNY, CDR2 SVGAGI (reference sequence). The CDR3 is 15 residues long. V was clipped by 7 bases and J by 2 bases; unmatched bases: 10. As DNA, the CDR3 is TGTGCCAGCACCGACCCGGCGGGAGGCCCCTACGAGCAGTACTTC. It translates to CASTDPAGGPYEQYF.

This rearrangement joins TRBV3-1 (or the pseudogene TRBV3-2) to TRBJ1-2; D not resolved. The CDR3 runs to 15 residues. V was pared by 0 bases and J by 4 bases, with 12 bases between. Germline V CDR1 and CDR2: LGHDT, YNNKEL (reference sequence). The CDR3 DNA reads TGTGCCAGCAGCCAAGATCGGGGAGCCGTCTATGGCTACACCTTC. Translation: CASSQDRGAVYGYTF.

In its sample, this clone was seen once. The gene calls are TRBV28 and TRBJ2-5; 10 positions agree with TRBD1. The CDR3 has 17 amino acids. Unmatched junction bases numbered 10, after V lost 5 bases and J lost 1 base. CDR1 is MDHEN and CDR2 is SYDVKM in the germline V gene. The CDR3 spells CASSPPGTGVSQETQYF. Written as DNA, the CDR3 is TGTGCCAGCAGTCCTCCCGGGACAGGGGTTTCCCAAGAGACCCAGTACTTC.

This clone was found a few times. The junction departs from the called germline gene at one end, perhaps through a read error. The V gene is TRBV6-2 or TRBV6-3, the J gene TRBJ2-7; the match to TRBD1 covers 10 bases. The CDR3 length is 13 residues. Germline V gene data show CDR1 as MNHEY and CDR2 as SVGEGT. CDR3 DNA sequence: TGTGCCAGCAGTTACACGGACAGGGGGATAGTAAACTTC. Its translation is CASSYTDRGIVNF.

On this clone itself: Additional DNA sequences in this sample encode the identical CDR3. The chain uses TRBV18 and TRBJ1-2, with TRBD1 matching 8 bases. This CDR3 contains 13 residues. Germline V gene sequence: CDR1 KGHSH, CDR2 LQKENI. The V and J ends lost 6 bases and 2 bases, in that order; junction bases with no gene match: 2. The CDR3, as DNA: TGTGCCAGCTCCGGACAGGGAAACTATGGCTACACCTTC. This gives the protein CASSGQGNYGYTF.

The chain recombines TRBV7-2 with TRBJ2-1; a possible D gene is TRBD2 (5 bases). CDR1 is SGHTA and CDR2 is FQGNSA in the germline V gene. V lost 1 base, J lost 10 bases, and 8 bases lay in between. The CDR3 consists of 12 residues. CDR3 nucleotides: TGTGCCAGCAGCTTAGAATCTAGCGAGCAGTTCTTC. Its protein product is CASSLESSEQFF.

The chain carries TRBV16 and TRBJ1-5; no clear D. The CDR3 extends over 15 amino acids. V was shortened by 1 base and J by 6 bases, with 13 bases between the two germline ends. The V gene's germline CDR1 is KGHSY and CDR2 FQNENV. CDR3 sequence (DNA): TGTGCCAGCAGCCAATTTAAGGTCTCAGGTCAGCCCCAGCATTTT. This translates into CASSQFKVSGQPQHF.